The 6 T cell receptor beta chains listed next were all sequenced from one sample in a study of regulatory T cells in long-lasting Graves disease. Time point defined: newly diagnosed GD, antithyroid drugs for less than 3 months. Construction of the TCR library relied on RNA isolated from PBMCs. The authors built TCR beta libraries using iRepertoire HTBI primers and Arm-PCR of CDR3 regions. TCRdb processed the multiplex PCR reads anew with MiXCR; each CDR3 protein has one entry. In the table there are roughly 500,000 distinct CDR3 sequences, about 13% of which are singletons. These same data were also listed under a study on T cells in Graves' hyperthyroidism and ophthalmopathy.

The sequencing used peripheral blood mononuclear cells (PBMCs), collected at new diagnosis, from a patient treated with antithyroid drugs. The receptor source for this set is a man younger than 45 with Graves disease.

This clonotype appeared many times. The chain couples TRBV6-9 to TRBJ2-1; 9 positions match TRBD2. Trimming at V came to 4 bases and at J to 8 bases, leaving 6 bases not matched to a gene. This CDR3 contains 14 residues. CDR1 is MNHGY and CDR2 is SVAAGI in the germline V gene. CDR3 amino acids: CASSSSGNTHEQFF. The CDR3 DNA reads TGTGCCAGCAGTTCTAGCGGGAACACACATGAGCAGTTCTTC.

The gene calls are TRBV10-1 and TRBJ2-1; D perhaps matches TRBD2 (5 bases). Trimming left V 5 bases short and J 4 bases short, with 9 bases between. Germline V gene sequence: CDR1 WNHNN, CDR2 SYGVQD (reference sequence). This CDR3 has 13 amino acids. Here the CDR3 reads CASSNREYNEQFF. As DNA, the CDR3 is TGCGCCAGCAGTAACCGGGAATACAATGAGCAGTTCTTC.

As DNA, the CDR3 is TGTGCCAGCAGCCAAGGAGGGGGGGCCAGTGAGCAGTACTTC. Its protein is CASSQGGGASEQYF. The chain links TRBV3-1 to TRBJ2-7, with a tentative D call TRBD2 (7 bases). V was pared by 1 base and J by 7 bases, with 14 bases between. The CDR3 loop spans 14 amino acids. From germline, CDR1 is LGHDT and CDR2 YNNKEL (reference sequence).

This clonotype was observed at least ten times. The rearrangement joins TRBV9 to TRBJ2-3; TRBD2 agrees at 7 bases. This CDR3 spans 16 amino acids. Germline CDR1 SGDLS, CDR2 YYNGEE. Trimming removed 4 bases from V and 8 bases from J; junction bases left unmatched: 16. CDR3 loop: CASSPRGEERPSTQYF. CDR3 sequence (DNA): TGTGCCAGCAGCCCACGGGGGGAGGAGCGCCCCTCTACGCAGTATTTT.

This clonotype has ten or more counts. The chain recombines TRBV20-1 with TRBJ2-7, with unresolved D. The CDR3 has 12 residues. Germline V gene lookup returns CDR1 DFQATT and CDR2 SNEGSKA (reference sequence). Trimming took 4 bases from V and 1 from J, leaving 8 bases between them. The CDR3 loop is CSATIPSYEQYF. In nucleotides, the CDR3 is TGCAGTGCTACAATACCATCCTACGAGCAGTACTTC.

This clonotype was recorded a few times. This CDR3 is CSASDRLLSSNEKLFF. The CDR3 DNA sequence: TGCAGTGCATCCGATCGTCTGCTGTCCTCTAATGAAAAACTGTTTTTT. The J gene is TRBJ1-4, the V gene TRBV20-1; D not certain. The germline CDR1 and CDR2 sequences are DFQATT and SNEGSKA (reference sequence). This CDR3 has 16 amino acids. The germline V and J ends were trimmed by 6 bases and 3 bases, with 20 bases remaining between them.